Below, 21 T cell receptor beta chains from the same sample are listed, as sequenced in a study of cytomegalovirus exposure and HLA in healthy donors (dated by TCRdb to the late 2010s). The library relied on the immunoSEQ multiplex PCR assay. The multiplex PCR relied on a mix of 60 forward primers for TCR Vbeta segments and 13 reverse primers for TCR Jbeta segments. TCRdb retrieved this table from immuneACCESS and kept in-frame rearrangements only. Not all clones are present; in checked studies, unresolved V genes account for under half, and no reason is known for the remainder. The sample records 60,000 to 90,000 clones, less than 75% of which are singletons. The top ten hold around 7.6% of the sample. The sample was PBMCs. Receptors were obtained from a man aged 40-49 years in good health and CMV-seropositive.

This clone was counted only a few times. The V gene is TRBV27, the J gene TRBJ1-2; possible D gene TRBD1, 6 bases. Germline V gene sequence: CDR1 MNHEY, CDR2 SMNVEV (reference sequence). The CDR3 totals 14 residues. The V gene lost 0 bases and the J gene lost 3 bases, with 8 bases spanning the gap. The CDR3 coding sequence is TGTGCCAGCAGTTTATCTTGGACAGACTATGGCTACACCTTC. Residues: CASSLSWTDYGYTF.

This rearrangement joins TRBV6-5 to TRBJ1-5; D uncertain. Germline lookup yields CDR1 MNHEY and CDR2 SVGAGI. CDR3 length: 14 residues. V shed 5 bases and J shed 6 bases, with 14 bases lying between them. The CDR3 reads CASSHQKGSQPQHF. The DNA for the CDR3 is TGTGCCAGCAGTCACCAGAAAGGGAGTCAGCCCCAGCATTTT.

The CDR3 DNA reads TGTGCCAGCAGCGCGAATGTAGCTAACTATGGCTACACCTTC. This codes for CASSANVANYGYTF. The chain uses TRBV5-8 and TRBJ1-2, with D hard to call. Germline CDR1 and CDR2: SGHTS and YDEGEE. The V end lost 4 bases, the J end lost 0 bases, and 10 bases lay between the germline ends. The CDR3 loop spans 14 amino acids.

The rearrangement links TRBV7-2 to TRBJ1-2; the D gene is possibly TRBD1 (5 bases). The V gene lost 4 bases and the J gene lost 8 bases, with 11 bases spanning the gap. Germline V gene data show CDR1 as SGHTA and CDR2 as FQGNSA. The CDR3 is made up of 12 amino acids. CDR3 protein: CASSSYGGGYTF. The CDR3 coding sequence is TGTGCCAGCAGCTCCTACGGGGGGGGCTACACCTTC.

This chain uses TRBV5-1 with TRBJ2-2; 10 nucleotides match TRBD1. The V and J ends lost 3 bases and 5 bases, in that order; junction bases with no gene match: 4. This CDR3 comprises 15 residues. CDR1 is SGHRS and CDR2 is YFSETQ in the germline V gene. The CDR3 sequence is CASSWGTGVTGELFF. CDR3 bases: TGCGCCAGCAGCTGGGGGACAGGGGTGACCGGGGAGCTGTTTTTT. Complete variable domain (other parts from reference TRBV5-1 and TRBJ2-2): KAGVTQTPRYLIKTRGQQVTLSCSPISGHRSVSWYQQTPGQGLQFLFEYFSETQRNKGNFPGRFSGRQFSNSRSEMNVSTLELGDSALYLCASSWGTGVTGELFFGEGSRLTVL.

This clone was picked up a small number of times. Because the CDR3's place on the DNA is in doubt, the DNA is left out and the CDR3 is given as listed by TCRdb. Here the CDR3 reads CASSQVGAGATHTF. The chain joins TRBV4-3 to TRBJ1-2. A total of 14 residues make up the CDR3, ends included. Germline CDR1 is LGHNA and CDR2 is YSLEER.

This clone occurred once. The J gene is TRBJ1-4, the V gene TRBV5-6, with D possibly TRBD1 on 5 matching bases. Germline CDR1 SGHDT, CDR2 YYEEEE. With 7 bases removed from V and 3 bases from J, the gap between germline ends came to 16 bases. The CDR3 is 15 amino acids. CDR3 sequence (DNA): TGTGCCAGCCGGGAGGGGATCAAGGCTAATGAAAAACTGTTTTTT. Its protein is CASREGIKANEKLFF.

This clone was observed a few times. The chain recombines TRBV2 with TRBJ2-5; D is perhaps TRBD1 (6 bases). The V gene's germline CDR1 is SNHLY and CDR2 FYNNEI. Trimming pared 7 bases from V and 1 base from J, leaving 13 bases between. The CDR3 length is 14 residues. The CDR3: CASNYRVSQETQYF. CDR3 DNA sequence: TGTGCCAGCAACTACAGGGTATCCCAAGAGACCCAGTACTTC.

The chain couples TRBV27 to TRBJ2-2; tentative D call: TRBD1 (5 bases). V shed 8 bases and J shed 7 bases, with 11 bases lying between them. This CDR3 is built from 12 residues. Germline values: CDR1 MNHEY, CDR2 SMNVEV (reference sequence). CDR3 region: CASGPGYGELFF. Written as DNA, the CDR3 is TGTGCCAGCGGTCCAGGGTACGGGGAGCTGTTTTTT.

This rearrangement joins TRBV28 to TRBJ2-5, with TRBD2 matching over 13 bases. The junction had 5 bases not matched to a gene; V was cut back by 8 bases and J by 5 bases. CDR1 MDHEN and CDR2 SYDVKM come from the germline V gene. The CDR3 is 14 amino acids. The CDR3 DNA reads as TGTGCCAGCGGACTAGCGGGAGCTCTGGAGACCCAGTACTTC. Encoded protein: CASGLAGALETQYF. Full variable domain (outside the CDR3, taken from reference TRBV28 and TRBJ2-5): DVKVTQSSRYLVKRTGEKVFLECVQDMDHENMFWYRQDPGLGLRLIYFSYDVKMKEKGDIPEGYSVSREKKERFSLILESASTNQTSMYLCASGLAGALETQYFGPGTRLLVL.

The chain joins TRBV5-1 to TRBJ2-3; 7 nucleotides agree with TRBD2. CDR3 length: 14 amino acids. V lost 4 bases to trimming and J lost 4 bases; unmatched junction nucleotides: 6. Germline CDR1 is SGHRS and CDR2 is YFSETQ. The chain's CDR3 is CASSPASGADTQYF. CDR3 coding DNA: TGCGCCAGCAGCCCAGCTAGCGGTGCAGATACGCAGTATTTT.

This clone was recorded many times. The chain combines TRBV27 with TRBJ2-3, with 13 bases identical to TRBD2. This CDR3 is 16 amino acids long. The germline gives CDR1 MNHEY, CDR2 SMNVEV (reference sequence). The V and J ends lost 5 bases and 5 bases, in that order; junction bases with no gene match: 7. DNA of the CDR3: TGTGCCAGCAGTCCAGGGACTAGCGGGATTAGAGATACGCAGTATTTT. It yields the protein CASSPGTSGIRDTQYF.

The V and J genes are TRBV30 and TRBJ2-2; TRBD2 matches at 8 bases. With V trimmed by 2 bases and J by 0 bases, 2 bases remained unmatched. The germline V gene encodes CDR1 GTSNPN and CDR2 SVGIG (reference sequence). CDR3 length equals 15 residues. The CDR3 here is CAWSSGGANTGELFF. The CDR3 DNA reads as TGTGCCTGGAGTAGCGGGGGCGCGAACACCGGGGAGCTGTTTTTT.

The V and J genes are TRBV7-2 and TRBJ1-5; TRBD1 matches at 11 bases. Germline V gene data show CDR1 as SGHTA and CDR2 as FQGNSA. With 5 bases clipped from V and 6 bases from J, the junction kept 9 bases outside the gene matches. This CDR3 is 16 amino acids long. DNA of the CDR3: TGTGCCAGCAGCCCAAATGGACAGGGGGCCGGTCAGCCCCAGCATTTT. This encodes CASSPNGQGAGQPQHF.

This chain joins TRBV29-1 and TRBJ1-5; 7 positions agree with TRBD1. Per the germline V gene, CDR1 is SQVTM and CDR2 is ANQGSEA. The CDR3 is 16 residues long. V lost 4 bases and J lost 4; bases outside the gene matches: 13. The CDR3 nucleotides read TGCAGCGTTGGGGAGACAGGGCCCTCGAGGAATCAGCCCCAGCATTTT. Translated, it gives CSVGETGPSRNQPQHF.

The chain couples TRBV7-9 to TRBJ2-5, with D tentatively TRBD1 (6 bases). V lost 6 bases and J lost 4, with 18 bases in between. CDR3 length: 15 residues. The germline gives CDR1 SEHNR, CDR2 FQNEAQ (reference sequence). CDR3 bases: TGTGCCAGCAGTTCAACCCAGGGGTTTGGAGAGACCCAGTACTTC. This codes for CASSSTQGFGETQYF.

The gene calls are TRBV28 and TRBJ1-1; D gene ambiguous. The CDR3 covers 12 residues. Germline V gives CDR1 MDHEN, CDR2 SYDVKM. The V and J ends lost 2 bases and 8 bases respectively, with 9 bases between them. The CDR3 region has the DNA TGTGCCAGCAGTTTAATTGGCAGGGAAGCTTTCTTT. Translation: CASSLIGREAFF.

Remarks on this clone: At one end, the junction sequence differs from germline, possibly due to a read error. The CDR3 DNA is TGCGCCACCAGCCCGGGACAGGGGGTTCTTAACTATGGCTACACCTTC. It yields the protein CATSPGQGVLNYGYTF. The rearrangement links TRBV5-1 to TRBJ1-2; the match to TRBD1 covers 11 bases. This CDR3 has 16 amino acids. Germline V gives CDR1 SGHRS, CDR2 YFSETQ.

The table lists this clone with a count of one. CDR3 sequence reads: CASSLGTNNEQFF. The CDR3 nucleotides read TGTGCCAGTAGTCTAGGGACAAACAATGAGCAGTTCTTC. This chain joins TRBV19 and TRBJ2-1; possible D gene TRBD1, 6 bases. This CDR3 is built from 13 residues. Trimming shortened V by 5 bases and J by 5 bases, and 10 bases separated the two germline ends. From germline, CDR1 is LNHDA and CDR2 SQIVND (reference sequence).

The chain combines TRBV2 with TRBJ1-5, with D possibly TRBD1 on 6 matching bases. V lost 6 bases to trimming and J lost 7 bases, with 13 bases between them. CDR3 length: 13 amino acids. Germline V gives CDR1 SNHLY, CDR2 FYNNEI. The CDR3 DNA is TGTGCCAGCAGCCCCGAGGGGGGGCAGCCCCAGCATTTT. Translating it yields CASSPEGGQPQHF.

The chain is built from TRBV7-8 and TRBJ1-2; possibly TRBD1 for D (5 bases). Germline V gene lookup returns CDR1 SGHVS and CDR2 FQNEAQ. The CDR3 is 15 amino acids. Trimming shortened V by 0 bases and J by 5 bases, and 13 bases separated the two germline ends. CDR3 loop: CASSLATGGSYGYTF. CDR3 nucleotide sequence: TGTGCCAGCAGCTTAGCGACGGGGGGGTCATATGGCTACACCTTC.